The T cell receptor beta chain under discussion was sequenced for a study of control samples from healthy donors and cancer patients. The protocol was immunoSEQ multiplex PCR, while the TCRdb copy is restricted to in-frame clones and leaves out a portion. The data show 95,000 to 150,000 clones, about 87% seen once. Trimming stripped 5 bases from V and 1 base from J, with 9 bases between. This CDR3 region has 13 residues. Germline CDR1 is SEHNR and CDR2 is FQNEAQ (reference sequence). J is TRBJ2-7 and V is TRBV7-9, with D unresolved. The sequenced sample was blood. The sequence was obtained from a man aged 35-49 years in good health. In DNA, the CDR3 is TGTGCCAGCAGCCCCCAGGTATCCTACGAGCAGTACTTC. Its protein product is CASSPQVSYEQYF.